One and the same sample provided the 26 T cell receptor beta chains below, sequenced in a study of blood T cells in healthy people across ages. A sample-barcoded 5' primer and a J-beta primer mix were used in a second PCR of roughly 6 to 12 cycles. TCRdb processed the 5' RACE reads anew with MiXCR; each CDR3 protein has one entry. In the table there are about 1.5 million distinct CDR3 sequences, roughly two fifths of which are singletons. The sample taken for sequencing was blood. The receptors shown here come from a woman aged 18-29 years in good health.

This clonotype appeared a few times. The chain carries TRBV6-5 and TRBJ2-6, with 9 bases fitting TRBD2. This CDR3 has 19 residues. CDR1 and CDR2 (germline): MNHEY, SVGAGI. V was clipped by 2 bases and J by 2 bases; unmatched bases: 10. CDR3 in DNA: TGTGCCAGCAGTTACGGGGTTAGCGGGAGCATAGCTGGGGCCAACGTCCTGACTTTC. Translated: CASSYGVSGSIAGANVLTF.

The chain has TRBV12-3 or TRBV12-4 and TRBJ2-3; TRBD2 aligns across 7 bases. The J segment lost 10 bases and the V segment lost 6 bases, leaving 10 bases of the junction unmatched. CDR3 length: 13 residues. The CDR3 bases are TGTGCCAGCAGCCGGGACTACGGGGATCCGCAGTATTTT. Amino acid sequence: CASSRDYGDPQYF.

Many counts were recorded for this clonotype. The chain is built from TRBV7-2 and TRBJ2-3, with 9 nucleotides matching TRBD1. There are 14 residues in the CDR3. Germline assignment: CDR1 SGHTA and CDR2 FQGNSA. J lost 4 bases, V lost 2 bases, and 1 base had no gene match. The CDR3 DNA follows: TGTGCCAGCAGCTTAAGACAGGGGGCAGATACGCAGTATTTT. Translated: CASSLRQGADTQYF.

This clonotype was observed a few times. V usage is TRBV4-2 and J usage is TRBJ2-2, with 8 bases that match TRBD2. Germline V gene sequence: CDR1 LGHNA, CDR2 YNFKEQ. The CDR3 consists of 15 residues. V shed 4 bases and J 3 bases; nucleotides not matched to a gene: 4. The chain's CDR3 is CASSRRRGDTGELFF. The DNA of the CDR3 is TGTGCCAGCAGCCGGAGGCGGGGGGACACCGGGGAGCTGTTTTTT.

This clonotype was observed a few times. This chain joins TRBV20-1 and TRBJ1-6; no reliable D call. Germline V gene lookup returns CDR1 DFQATT and CDR2 SNEGSKA (reference sequence). There are 16 residues in the CDR3. The germline V and J ends were trimmed by 0 bases and 0 bases, with 9 bases remaining between them. CDR3 protein: CSARDSHSSYNSPLHF. CDR3 DNA sequence: TGCAGTGCTAGAGATTCTCACAGCTCCTATAATTCACCCCTCCACTTT.

The V gene is TRBV24-1, the J gene TRBJ2-5, with unresolved D. This CDR3 contains 14 residues. The V end was cut by 2 bases, the J end by 0 bases, with 6 bases between. Looked up from germline, CDR1 is KGHDR and CDR2 is SFDVKD. The CDR3 loop reads CATSDSLDQETQYF. The CDR3 DNA reads TGTGCCACCAGTGATTCCCTTGACCAAGAGACCCAGTACTTC.

This rearrangement joins TRBV28 to TRBJ2-1; TRBD1 matches 7 bases. There are 15 residues in the CDR3. Trimming at V came to 5 bases and at J to 4 bases, leaving 8 bases not matched to a gene. In germline, CDR1 is MDHEN, CDR2 SYDVKM. In DNA, the CDR3 is TGTGCCAGCAGTGATCCGGGACAGATGTACAATGAGCAGTTCTTC. It encodes CASSDPGQMYNEQFF.

The chain is built from TRBV11-2 and TRBJ2-1, with TRBD2 identical over 7 bases. CDR1 and CDR2 from the germline V gene are SGHAT and FQNNGV. The CDR3 extends over 16 amino acids. The trim removed 5 bases at V and 0 bases at J, leaving 7 bases unmatched. Here the CDR3 reads CASSIRDYRSYNEQFF. The CDR3 nucleotides read TGTGCCAGCAGCATCCGGGACTATCGCTCCTACAATGAGCAGTTCTTC.

This chain connects TRBV2 to TRBJ2-1; 10 bases align to TRBD1. The CDR3 consists of 12 residues. The V and J ends lost 4 bases and 12 bases, in that order; junction bases with no gene match: 3. Germline V gene data show CDR1 as SNHLY and CDR2 as FYNNEI. The CDR3 sequence is CASSVDRGPQFF. The DNA for the CDR3 is TGTGCCAGCAGTGTCGACAGGGGGCCGCAGTTCTTC.

The V gene is TRBV4-1, the J gene TRBJ2-7; 7 bases line up with TRBD1. The V gene end was trimmed by 3 bases and the J gene end by 0 bases; junction bases not matched to a gene: 5. CDR1 is MGHRA, CDR2 YSYEKL, per germline. The CDR3 spans 15 residues. The CDR3 loop reads CASSHSGTASYEQYF. DNA for the CDR3: TGCGCCAGCAGCCACTCCGGGACAGCCTCCTACGAGCAGTACTTC.

This clonotype was seen a handful of times. The J gene is TRBJ2-7, the V gene TRBV29-1; TRBD2 agrees at 7 bases. V was clipped by 7 bases and J by 4 bases; unmatched bases: 10. CDR3 length: 13 residues. Germline V lookup: CDR1 SQVTM, CDR2 ANQGSEA. The CDR3 sequence: CSAGLVGSYEQYF. CDR3 in DNA: TGCAGCGCAGGACTAGTCGGGTCTTACGAGCAGTACTTC.

V usage is TRBV6-6 and J usage is TRBJ2-3; tentatively, D is TRBD2 (7 bases). The CDR3 has 15 amino acids. V gave up 11 bases and J gave up 2 bases, with 20 bases separating them. The germline V gene encodes CDR1 MNHNY and CDR2 SVGAGI (reference sequence). CDR3 DNA: TGTGCCGGCAAAGGGGAGGGGGTCATCACAGATACGCAGTATTTT. Encoded protein: CAGKGEGVITDTQYF.

V usage is TRBV7-8 and J usage is TRBJ2-1; 7 bases agree with TRBD2. This CDR3 has 15 amino acids. V lost 5 bases, J lost 0 bases, and 4 bases stayed unmatched. Germline loops: CDR1 SGHVS, CDR2 FQNEAQ. The CDR3 is CASSPRDYSYNEQFF. As DNA, the CDR3 is TGTGCCAGCAGCCCCCGGGACTACTCCTACAATGAGCAGTTCTTC.

This clonotype was seen a few times. This chain joins TRBV27 and TRBJ1-2; 7 bases fit TRBD1. This CDR3 contains 13 residues. The V segment lost 2 bases and the J segment 8 bases; nucleotides outside the gene matches: 5. The germline V gene encodes CDR1 MNHEY and CDR2 SMNVEV (reference sequence). This chain's CDR3 is CASSLHRGGGYTF. CDR3 in DNA: TGTGCCAGCAGTTTACACAGGGGTGGGGGCTACACCTTC.

The V gene is TRBV5-1, the J gene TRBJ1-4, with a possible D match to TRBD1 (6 bases). This CDR3 comprises 14 residues. V lost 3 bases and J lost 6, with 12 bases in between. Germline V CDR1 and CDR2: SGHRS, YFSETQ. The CDR3 is CASSSQGRDEKLFF. The CDR3 DNA follows: TGCGCCAGCAGCTCACAGGGTCGTGATGAAAAACTGTTTTTT.

The V call is TRBV29-1, the J call TRBJ1-1, with D possibly being TRBD1 (6 bases). Deletions cut 7 bases from V and 1 base from J, with 7 bases between. Germline lookup yields CDR1 SQVTM and CDR2 ANQGSEA. The CDR3 covers 11 residues. CDR3 DNA sequence: TGCAGCGAAGGGGGGAACACTGAAGCTTTCTTT. This codes for CSEGGNTEAFF.

V usage is TRBV5-1 and J usage is TRBJ2-7; 11 positions match TRBD2. The CDR3 contains 15 residues. Germline CDR1 SGHRS, CDR2 YFSETQ. The trim removed 4 bases at V and 5 bases at J, leaving 8 bases unmatched. The CDR3 sequence: CASSLGLAGLNEQYF. The CDR3 DNA reads as TGCGCCAGCAGCCTCGGACTAGCGGGTCTAAACGAGCAGTACTTC.

The chain uses TRBV7-9 and TRBJ2-2; weak D call: TRBD2 (5 bases). Trimming cost V 9 bases and J 1 base, with 12 bases left between them. Germline loops: CDR1 SEHNR, CDR2 FQNEAQ (reference sequence). The CDR3 consists of 14 residues. CDR3 sequence reads: CASRSGGNTGELFF. The CDR3 bases are TGTGCCAGTCGGAGCGGAGGGAACACCGGGGAGCTGTTTTTT.

This clonotype has at least ten counts. The CDR3 sequence: CASRTSGNNEQFF. Written as DNA, the CDR3 is TGTGCCAGCAGGACTAGCGGGAACAATGAGCAGTTCTTC. The rearrangement links TRBV7-9 to TRBJ2-1; 11 bases are a match to TRBD2. V was clipped by 6 bases and J by 5 bases; unmatched bases: 0. The CDR3 has 13 residues. The germline V gene encodes CDR1 SEHNR and CDR2 FQNEAQ (reference sequence).

This clonotype was counted only a few times. The chain links TRBV11-2 to TRBJ2-3; 11 bases match TRBD2. After removal of 0 bases from V and 0 bases from J, the junction contained 2 bases not matched to a gene. Germline V gene lookup returns CDR1 SGHAT and CDR2 FQNNGV. The CDR3 spans 17 residues. The CDR3 loop is CASSLELAGASTDTQYF. CDR3 sequence (DNA): TGTGCCAGCAGCTTAGAACTAGCGGGGGCTAGCACAGATACGCAGTATTTT.

This clonotype was seen only a few times. The V and J genes are TRBV12-3 or TRBV12-4 and TRBJ1-2; D is possibly TRBD1 (6 bases). The germline V and J ends were trimmed by 4 bases and 2 bases, with 14 bases remaining between them. The CDR3 is made up of 15 amino acids. This chain's CDR3 is CASSSPGTPNYGYTF. CDR3 bases: TGTGCCAGCAGTTCTCCCGGGACACCAAACTATGGCTACACCTTC.

This clonotype was picked up a small number of times. The chain couples TRBV19 to TRBJ2-7; possibly TRBD2 for D (5 bases). There are 14 residues in the CDR3. V was trimmed by 2 bases and J by 1 base, leaving 9 bases between them. Germline-derived CDR1 and CDR2 are LNHDA and SQIVND (reference sequence). In DNA, the CDR3 is TGTGCCAGTAGTATATCGGGAAGGTCCTACGAGCAGTACTTC. Amino acids: CASSISGRSYEQYF.

This clonotype was observed many times. The chain uses TRBV4-3 and TRBJ1-2; D is unresolved. CDR3 length: 16 residues. Trimming cost V 0 bases and J 4 bases, with 15 bases left between them. Germline loops: CDR1 LGHNA, CDR2 YSLEER. The DNA of the CDR3 is TGCGCCAGCAGCCAAGATTGGACGGCCGTAGGCTATGGCTACACCTTC. This gives the protein CASSQDWTAVGYGYTF.

This clonotype has only a few counts. The chain has TRBV30 and TRBJ2-2; unclear D gene. Germline CDR1 GTSNPN, CDR2 SVGIG (reference sequence). V gave up 4 bases and J gave up 5 bases, with 11 bases separating them. CDR3 size: 13 residues. CDR3 protein: CAWTKDGTGELFF. CDR3 sequence (DNA): TGTGCCTGGACTAAAGATGGGACCGGGGAGCTGTTTTTT.

V usage is TRBV7-2 and J usage is TRBJ2-3, with 7 nucleotides matching TRBD2. Germline CDR1 is SGHTA and CDR2 is FQGNSA. This CDR3 region has 19 residues. After removal of 8 bases from V and 3 bases from J, the junction contained 23 bases not matched to a gene. This CDR3 reads CASVRGLGSGRTSTDTQYF. The CDR3 DNA is TGTGCCAGCGTTCGCGGACTAGGTTCGGGAAGGACGTCGACAGATACGCAGTATTTT.

This chain joins TRBV6-2 or TRBV6-3 and TRBJ2-2; D is unclear. Germline-derived CDR1 and CDR2 are MNHEY and SVGEGT. V shed 2 bases and J shed 4 bases, with 11 bases lying between them. The CDR3 covers 15 residues. The CDR3: CASSYGNPFTGELFF. The CDR3 coding sequence is TGTGCCAGCAGTTACGGTAACCCCTTCACCGGGGAGCTGTTTTTT.